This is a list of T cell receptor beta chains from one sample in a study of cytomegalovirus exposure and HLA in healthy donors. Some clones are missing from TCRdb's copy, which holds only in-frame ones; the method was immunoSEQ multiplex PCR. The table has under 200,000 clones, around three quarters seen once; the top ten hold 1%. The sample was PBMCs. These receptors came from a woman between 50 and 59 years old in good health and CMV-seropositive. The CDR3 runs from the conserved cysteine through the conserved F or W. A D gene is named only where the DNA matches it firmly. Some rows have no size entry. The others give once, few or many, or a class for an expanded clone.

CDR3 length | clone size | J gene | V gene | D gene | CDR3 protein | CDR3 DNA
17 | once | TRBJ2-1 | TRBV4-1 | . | CASSHSPRGGTYNEQFF | TGCGCCAGCAGCCATTCCCCGAGGGGGGGGACCTACAATGAGCAGTTCTTC
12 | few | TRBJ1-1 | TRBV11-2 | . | CASSLGVTEAFF | TGTGCCAGCAGCTTAGGAGTTACTGAAGCTTTCTTT
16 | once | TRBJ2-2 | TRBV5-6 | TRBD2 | CASSLRSGSGTGELFF | TGTGCCAGCAGCTTGAGGAGCGGGAGCGGGACCGGGGAGCTGTTTTTT
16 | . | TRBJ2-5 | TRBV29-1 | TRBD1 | CSVVRLPGQGGETQYF | TGCAGCGTTGTTCGCCTTCCGGGACAGGGGGGAGAGACCCAGTACTTC
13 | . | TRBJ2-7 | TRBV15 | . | CATSREVGYEQYF | TGTGCCACCAGCAGAGAAGTCGGTTACGAGCAGTACTTC
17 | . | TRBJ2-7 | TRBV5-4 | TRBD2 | CASSLVALAGGTYEQYF | TGTGCCAGCAGCTTGGTGGCACTAGCGGGAGGCACCTACGAGCAGTACTTC
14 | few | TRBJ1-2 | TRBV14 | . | CASSQYSLVGGYTF | TGTGCCAGCAGCCAATATTCTCTCGTGGGCGGCTACACCTTC
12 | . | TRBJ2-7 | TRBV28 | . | CATGDTLYEQYF | TGTGCCACTGGGGACACCCTCTACGAGCAGTACTTC
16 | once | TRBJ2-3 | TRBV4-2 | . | CASSQVDSLSTDTQYF | TGTGCCAGCAGCCAAGTGGACAGCCTTTCCACAGATACGCAGTATTTT
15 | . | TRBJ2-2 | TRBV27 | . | CASSLFQGRTGELFF | TGTGCCAGCAGTTTATTCCAGGGCCGAACCGGGGAGCTGTTTTTT
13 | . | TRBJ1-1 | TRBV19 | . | CASNSRELGEAFF | TGTGCCAGTAACAGCAGGGAACTGGGTGAAGCTTTCTTT
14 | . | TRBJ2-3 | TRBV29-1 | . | CSVSTRGATDTQYF | TGCAGCGTTTCGACCAGGGGCGCCACAGATACGCAGTATTTT
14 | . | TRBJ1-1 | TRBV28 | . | CASSFNTMNTEAFF | TGTGCCAGCAGTTTTAATACTATGAACACTGAAGCTTTCTTT
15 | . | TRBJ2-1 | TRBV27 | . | CASSFVGEAYNEQFF | TGTGCCAGCAGTTTTGTGGGAGAGGCCTACAATGAGCAGTTCTTC
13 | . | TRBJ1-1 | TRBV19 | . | CAGRQAGYTEAFF | TGTGCCGGTAGGCAGGCAGGGTATACTGAAGCTTTCTTT
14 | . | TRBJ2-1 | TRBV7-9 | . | CASSFGTRNNEQFF | TGTGCCAGCAGCTTCGGGACAAGAAACAATGAGCAGTTCTTC
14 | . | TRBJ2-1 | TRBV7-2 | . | CASSLVSGSDEQFF | TGTGCCAGCAGCTTAGTGTCGGGGTCCGATGAGCAGTTCTTC
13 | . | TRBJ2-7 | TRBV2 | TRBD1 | CASLLGTGNEQYF | TGTGCCAGCCTACTCGGGACAGGGAACGAGCAGTACTTC
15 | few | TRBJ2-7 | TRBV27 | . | CASSLEWRGKDEQYF | TGTGCCAGCAGTTTAGAGTGGAGGGGAAAGGACGAGCAGTACTTC
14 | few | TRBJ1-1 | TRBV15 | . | CATSSTQGNTEAFF | TGTGCCACCAGCAGCACACAGGGGAACACTGAAGCTTTCTTT
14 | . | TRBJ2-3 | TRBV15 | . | CATSRGQGGYTQYF | TGTGCCACCAGCAGAGGCCAGGGGGGTTATACGCAGTATTTT
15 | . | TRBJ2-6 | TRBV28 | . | CASTKALSGANVLTF | TGTGCCAGCACCAAAGCGCTTTCTGGGGCCAACGTCCTGACTTTC
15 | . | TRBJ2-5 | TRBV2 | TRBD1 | CASSATYGQGETQYF | TGTGCCAGCAGTGCGACCTATGGACAGGGAGAGACCCAGTACTTC
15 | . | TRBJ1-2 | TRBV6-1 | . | CAGSASSTGHYGYTF | TGTGCCGGATCTGCGAGTTCGACAGGCCACTATGGCTACACCTTC
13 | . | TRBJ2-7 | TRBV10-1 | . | CASSATSSYEQYF | TGCGCCAGCAGTGCGACAAGCTCCTACGAGCAGTACTTC
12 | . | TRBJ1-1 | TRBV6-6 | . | CASSRQGGEAFF | TGTGCCAGCAGTCGTCAGGGAGGGGAAGCTTTCTTT
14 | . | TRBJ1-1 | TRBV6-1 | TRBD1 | CASSHDRDNTEAFF | TGTGCCAGCAGCCATGACAGGGATAACACTGAAGCTTTCTTT
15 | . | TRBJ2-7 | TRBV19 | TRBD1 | CASSTRQGSYYEQYF | TGTGCCAGTAGTACGAGACAGGGGTCTTACTACGAGCAGTACTTC
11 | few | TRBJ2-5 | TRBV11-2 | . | CASSVGETQYF | TGTGCCAGCAGCGTCGGGGAGACCCAGTACTTC
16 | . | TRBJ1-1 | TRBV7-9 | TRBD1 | CASSLTPGQGNTEAFF | TGTGCCAGCAGCTTGACTCCGGGACAGGGTAACACTGAAGCTTTCTTT
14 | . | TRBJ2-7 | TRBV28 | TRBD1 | CASNLKRTGREQYF | TGTGCCAGCAACCTTAAACGGACAGGGCGGGAGCAGTACTTC
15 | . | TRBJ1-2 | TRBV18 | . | CASSPPQGYGNGYTF | TGTGCCAGCTCACCCCCACAGGGCTACGGTAATGGCTACACCTTC
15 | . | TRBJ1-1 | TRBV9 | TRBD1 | CASSGRQGSNTEAFF | TGTGCCAGCAGCGGAAGACAGGGATCGAACACTGAAGCTTTCTTT
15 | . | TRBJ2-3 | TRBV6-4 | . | CASSDSAGSGDTQYF | TGTGCCAGCAGTGACTCGGCGGGATCGGGAGATACGCAGTATTTT
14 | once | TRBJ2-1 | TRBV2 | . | CASSPRTSGDEQFF | TGTGCCAGCAGTCCGAGGACCTCAGGGGATGAGCAGTTCTTC
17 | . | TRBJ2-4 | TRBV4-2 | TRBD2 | CASSHGGRLAGDNIQYF | TGTGCCAGCAGCCACGGCGGGAGACTAGCGGGAGACAATATTCAGTACTTC
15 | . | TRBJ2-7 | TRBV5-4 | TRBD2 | CASSQVAGAGYEQYF | TGTGCCAGCAGCCAAGTCGCGGGAGCCGGCTACGAGCAGTACTTC
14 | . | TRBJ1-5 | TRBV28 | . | CASSETESFQPQHF | TGTGCCAGCAGTGAGACAGAAAGTTTTCAGCCCCAGCATTTT